This TCR beta chain derives from a study of early stage breast cancer tumors. Losses at the gene ends were 0 bases for V and 3 bases for J; bases not matched to a gene: 4. Germline V CDR1 and CDR2: ENHRY, SYGVKD. CDR3 length: 18 residues. A word on this clone: Its antigen is undetermined. The sample holds other DNA sequences that translate to the same CDR3.

Sequencing used immunoSEQ multiplex PCR; TCRdb keeps in-frame clones, though not all of them. Here the sample spans about 72,000 clones, 70% to 85% being singletons. Notes on the study in general: Tumor and normal breast were distinguished via blood comparison in 14 of 16 patients. Most shared enriched TCRB sequences were commonly generated ones. Chain pairing and CD4, CD8 or FOXP3 expression were not captured.

Sequencing input: blood. The V and J genes are TRBV10-3 and TRBJ2-2; 13 bases align to TRBD2. The TCR was taken from a person between 55 and 70 years old with breast cancer. For the CDR3, the DNA is TGTGCCATCAGTGAGTCGACTAGCGGGGGGCCCTACACCGGGGAGCTGTTTTTT. Its protein product is CAISESTSGGPYTGELFF.